The 31 T cell receptor beta chains listed next were all sequenced from one sample in a study of regulatory T cells in long-lasting Graves disease. To make TCR beta libraries, researchers used iRepertoire HTBI primers and Arm-PCR of CDR3 regions. Via MiXCR, TCRdb re-called the multiplex PCR reads, giving one row per CDR3 protein. This table has a few hundred thousand distinct CDR3 sequences, roughly 15% appearing once. Time point in this sample: newly diagnosed GD, antithyroid drugs for less than 3 months. Extracted RNA from PBMCs served as the source of the TCR library. These same data were also listed under a study on T cells in Graves' hyperthyroidism and ophthalmopathy.

The starting material was peripheral blood mononuclear cells (PBMCs), obtained at new diagnosis, from a patient treated with antithyroid drugs. These receptor sequences come from a young woman with Graves disease.

This sequence joins TRBV11-3 and TRBJ2-7, with TRBD1 matching over 9 bases. The V segment lost 3 bases and the J segment 2 bases; nucleotides outside the gene matches: 5. The germline gives CDR1 SGHNT, CDR2 YENEEA. This CDR3 is 15 amino acids long. CDR3 DNA: TGTGCCAGCAGCTTTCGGGGACAGGGTCCCTACGAGCAGTACTTC. Its protein product is CASSFRGQGPYEQYF.

This clonotype was seen a handful of times. The chain is built from TRBV2 and TRBJ1-5; the D gene is possibly TRBD1 (6 bases). The CDR3 has 15 amino acids. V lost 8 bases to trimming and J lost 2 bases, with 16 bases between them. From germline, CDR1 is SNHLY and CDR2 FYNNEI. CDR3 sequence reads: CASRQVSAGNQPQHF. CDR3 bases: TGTGCCAGCCGACAGGTCTCGGCGGGCAATCAGCCCCAGCATTTT. Together with reference TRBV2 and TRBJ1-5, the CDR3 gives the full variable domain: EPEVTQTPSHQVTQMGQEVILRCVPISNHLYFYWYRQILGQKVEFLVSFYNNEISEKSEIFDDQFSVERPDGSNFTLKIRSTKLEDSAMYFCASRQVSAGNQPQHFGDGTRLSIL.

Of note for this clonotype: At one end the junction does not follow the germline gene, possibly because of a read error. The gene calls are TRBV7-2 and TRBJ2-1, with 7 bases matching TRBD2. Germline loops: CDR1 SGHTA, CDR2 FQGNSA. The length of the CDR3 is 15 residues. For the CDR3, the DNA is TGTGTCAGCAGCCAAGTAGCGGGCTCCTACAATGAGCAGTTCTTC. Translated: CVSSQVAGSYNEQFF.

This clonotype occurred many times. The chain has TRBV6-1 and TRBJ1-1, with 9 bases that match TRBD1. The trim removed 10 bases at V and 4 bases at J, leaving 7 bases unmatched. The CDR3 is 13 amino acids. Germline V lookup: CDR1 MNHNS, CDR2 SASEGT. CDR3 in DNA: TGTGCCACGACAGGGGGTTTTCCCACTGAAGCTTTCTTT. Its translation: CATTGGFPTEAFF.

This clonotype was counted at least ten times. The chain combines TRBV5-1 with TRBJ2-3, with D maybe TRBD2 (6 bases). The CDR3 consists of 14 residues. Trimming removed 6 bases at V and 2 bases at J, with 13 bases between. Germline CDR1 and CDR2: SGHRS and YFSETQ. This CDR3 is CASTLGGYTDTQYF. The DNA of the CDR3 is TGCGCCAGCACCCTGGGGGGATACACAGATACGCAGTATTTT.

This chain's CDR3 is CSARAPLGASSENYGYTF. CDR3 coding DNA: TGCAGTGCTAGAGCCCCCTTGGGAGCTTCTAGTGAGAACTATGGCTACACCTTC. The chain is built from TRBV20-1 and TRBJ1-2; D remains unclear. This CDR3 has 18 residues. V lost 1 base and J lost 2, with 23 bases in between. Germline V gene data show CDR1 as DFQATT and CDR2 as SNEGSKA (reference sequence).

The chain combines TRBV6-2 or TRBV6-3 with TRBJ2-1, with D maybe TRBD2 (5 bases). The V end was cut by 5 bases, the J end by 0 bases, with 11 bases between. Germline values: CDR1 MNHEY, CDR2 SVGEGT. CDR3 length: 15 residues. The CDR3 DNA sequence: TGTGCCAGCAGTGTGAGACTACCCTCCTACAATGAGCAGTTCTTC. It codes for CASSVRLPSYNEQFF.

Many counts were recorded for this clonotype. The rearrangement uses TRBV7-2 and TRBJ2-1; possibly TRBD1 or TRBD2 for D (5 bases each). CDR1 is SGHTA, CDR2 FQGNSA, per germline. There are 13 residues in the CDR3. V was pared by 3 bases and J by 7 bases, with 10 bases between. CDR3 coding DNA: TGTGCCAGCAGCTTTAACTGGGGGAATGAGCAGTTCTTC. Its translation is CASSFNWGNEQFF.

The rearrangement uses TRBV6-5 and TRBJ1-1; the D is unclear. The CDR3 is 14 amino acids. With 0 bases removed from V and 0 bases from J, the gap between germline ends came to 5 bases. Germline CDR1 MNHEY, CDR2 SVGAGI. The CDR3 region is CASSYSEVNTEAFF. DNA for the CDR3: TGTGCCAGCAGTTACTCAGAGGTGAACACTGAAGCTTTCTTT.

This clonotype was counted many times. The rearrangement joins TRBV12-3 or TRBV12-4 to TRBJ1-5; 8 bases align to TRBD1. The CDR3 runs 14 residues. V trimming: 5 bases; J trimming: 3 bases; junction bases outside the gene matches: 3. In DNA form, the CDR3 reads TGTGCCAGCAGTCGGACAGGGAACAATCAGCCCCAGCATTTT. It encodes CASSRTGNNQPQHF.

The V and J genes are TRBV9 and TRBJ2-3, with 16 bases that match TRBD2. With 7 bases clipped from V and 6 bases from J, the junction kept 8 bases outside the gene matches. CDR1 is SGDLS, CDR2 YYNGEE, per germline. The length of the CDR3 is 16 residues. In nucleotides, the CDR3 is TGTGCCAGCCAGGGACTAGCGGGAGGGCCAATGGATACGCAGTATTTT. Translation gives CASQGLAGGPMDTQYF.

This clonotype showed up just a few times. This chain joins TRBV20-1 and TRBJ2-1, with D maybe TRBD2 (6 bases). The CDR3 extends over 13 amino acids. Germline V gives CDR1 DFQATT, CDR2 SNEGSKA (reference sequence). V was pared by 0 bases and J by 7 bases, with 10 bases between. The CDR3 loop is CSARETSFNEQFF. CDR3 nucleotide sequence: TGCAGTGCTAGAGAGACTAGTTTTAATGAGCAGTTCTTC.

The table lists this clonotype with many counts. The V and J genes are TRBV28 and TRBJ2-7; D is uncertain. CDR1 is MDHEN, CDR2 SYDVKM, per germline. V lost 6 bases to trimming and J lost 2 bases, with 17 bases between them. This CDR3 region has 15 residues. Here the CDR3 reads CASRTPQNATYEQYF. The DNA for the CDR3 is TGTGCCAGCAGGACACCCCAAAACGCGACCTACGAGCAGTACTTC.

This clonotype was counted ten times or more. The chain joins TRBV6-8 to TRBJ2-7; 7 positions agree with TRBD1. V was pared by 7 bases and J by 3 bases, with 9 bases of the junction left unmatched. CDR3 length: 14 amino acids. Germline CDR1 reads MNHGY; CDR2 reads SAAAGT. CDR3 coding DNA: TGTGCCAGCACCCAGACAGGGAATGACTACGAGCAGTACTTC. Translation gives CASTQTGNDYEQYF.

At least ten counts were recorded for this clonotype. The CDR3 is CASSLVGTSAYNEQFF. CDR3 in DNA: TGTGCCAGCAGCTTAGTCGGGACTAGCGCCTACAATGAGCAGTTCTTC. The V call is TRBV7-9, the J call TRBJ2-1, with TRBD2 matching 10 bases. CDR1 SEHNR and CDR2 FQNEAQ come from the germline V gene (reference sequence). CDR3 size: 16 residues. V lost 1 base and J lost 2; bases outside the gene matches: 2. The whole variable domain, remainder taken from reference TRBV7-9 and TRBJ2-1, is DTGVSQNPRHKITKRGQNVTFRCDPISEHNRLYWYRQTLGQGPEFLTYFQNEAQLEKSRLLSDRFSAERPKGSFSTLEIQRTEQGDSAMYLCASSLVGTSAYNEQFFGPGTRLTVL.

This clonotype was picked up many times. The V gene is TRBV5-1, the J gene TRBJ2-2; D possibly corresponds to TRBD2 (5 bases). This CDR3 has 14 amino acids. CDR1 SGHRS and CDR2 YFSETQ come from the germline V gene. The ends were cut back, 0 bases at V and 6 bases at J, with 9 bases in the middle. This chain's CDR3 is CASSLDAGAGELFF. CDR3 sequence (DNA): TGCGCCAGCAGCTTGGACGCCGGGGCCGGGGAGCTGTTTTTT.

This clonotype was observed a handful of times. The chain carries TRBV20-1 and TRBJ2-7; 13 nucleotides align to TRBD2. CDR1 DFQATT and CDR2 SNEGSKA come from the germline V gene (reference sequence). J lost 7 bases, V lost 4 bases, and 10 bases had no gene match. The CDR3 loop spans 15 amino acids. The CDR3 nucleotides read TGCAGTGCTATATCAACCGGGACTAGCGGGATTGAGCAGTACTTC. Amino acids: CSAISTGTSGIEQYF.

The genes are TRBV19 and TRBJ2-7; either TRBD1 or TRBD2 may fit D (5 bases each). The CDR3 covers 13 residues. The V gene lost 5 bases and the J gene lost 7 bases, with 15 bases spanning the gap. Germline V CDR1 and CDR2: LNHDA, SQIVND (reference sequence). This chain's CDR3 is CASSPGTKWEQYF. In DNA form, the CDR3 reads TGTGCCAGTAGTCCCGGGACCAAATGGGAGCAGTACTTC.

This chain connects TRBV7-2 to TRBJ2-7; 8 bases fit TRBD1. Unmatched junction bases numbered 14, after V lost 8 bases and J lost 5 bases. CDR3 length: 15 amino acids. CDR1 and CDR2 from the germline V gene are SGHTA and FQGNSA. This chain's CDR3 is CASGLRQGNNNEQYF. CDR3 bases: TGTGCCAGCGGCCTAAGACAGGGGAATAATAACGAGCAGTACTTC.

This clonotype was counted only a few times. The chain employs TRBV12-3 or TRBV12-4 and TRBJ2-3; 8 bases line up with TRBD1. The CDR3 runs 14 residues. The V gene end was trimmed by 10 bases and the J gene end by 6 bases; junction bases not matched to a gene: 12. The CDR3 loop reads CATLRGREGDTQYF. CDR3 DNA: TGTGCCACCCTCAGGGGGCGCGAGGGGGATACGCAGTATTTT.

This clonotype occurred many times. CDR3 coding DNA: TGTGCACTAGCGGGAGAGAACCAAGAGACCCAGTACTTC. Its protein is CALAGENQETQYF. The gene calls are TRBV7-7 and TRBJ2-5; 11 nucleotides align to TRBD2. CDR3 length: 13 amino acids. Germline CDR1 reads SSHAT; CDR2 reads FNYEAQ (reference sequence).

A few counts support this clonotype. The V call is TRBV24-1, the J call TRBJ2-1; D is possibly TRBD1 or TRBD2 (5 bases each). Judging by the DNA end, TRBJ2-5 fits better; the J call may be wrong. CDR1 and CDR2 from the germline V gene are KGHDR and SFDVKD. This CDR3 has 17 amino acids. For the CDR3, the DNA is TGTGCCACCAGTGACTCGGCCGGGACCAATAAGAAGGGGACCCAGTACTTC. As protein: CATSDSAGTNKKGTQYF.

This clonotype has more than one count but fewer than ten. The chain combines TRBV13 with TRBJ2-1; perhaps D is TRBD1 or TRBD2 (6 bases each). Germline CDR1 PRHDT, CDR2 FYEKMQ (reference sequence). This CDR3 has 15 residues. V was shortened by 7 bases and J by 0 bases, with 13 bases between the two germline ends. The CDR3 region has the DNA TGTGCCAGCAACAACGGGGGCAACTCCTACAATGAGCAGTTCTTC. This sequence encodes CASNNGGNSYNEQFF.

The gene calls are TRBV12-3 or TRBV12-4 and TRBJ1-5; 8 nucleotides agree with TRBD1. This CDR3 spans 14 amino acids. With V trimmed by 3 bases and J by 4 bases, 2 bases remained unmatched. CDR3 in DNA: TGTGCCAGCAGTTTGACAGGGGAAAATCAGCCCCAGCATTTT. Translated: CASSLTGENQPQHF.

The V gene is TRBV6-9, the J gene TRBJ1-4; 8 positions match TRBD1. Trimming removed 4 bases from V and 5 bases from J; junction bases left unmatched: 3. The CDR3 loop spans 14 amino acids. Looked up from germline, CDR1 is MNHGY and CDR2 is SVAAGI. The CDR3 loop reads CASSLDRVNEKLFF. DNA of the CDR3: TGTGCCAGCAGTTTGGACAGGGTAAATGAAAAACTGTTTTTT.

This clonotype has just one count. At one of its ends the junction is not consistent with the germline gene, which may arise from a read error. This chain links TRBV5-1 with TRBJ2-1; D is undetermined. Per the germline V gene, CDR1 is SGHRS and CDR2 is YFSETQ. The CDR3 is made up of 14 amino acids. The CDR3 DNA reads TGCGCCAGCAGCTTGGAGGGTCTCTACAGTGAGCAGTTCTTC. Translation: CASSLEGLYSEQFF.

This clonotype was seen a single time. The chain is built from TRBV5-1 and TRBJ2-5, with 15 nucleotides matching TRBD2. Trimming took 0 bases from V and 1 from J; bases not matched to a gene: 10. From germline, CDR1 is SGHRS and CDR2 YFSETQ. The CDR3 spans 20 residues. As DNA, the CDR3 is TGCGCCAGCAGCTTGGAACGCGGGACTAGCGGGAGGCCCCCCCAAGAGACCCAGTACTTC. Translated: CASSLERGTSGRPPQETQYF.

This clonotype showed up many times. V and J are TRBV20-1 and TRBJ2-7, with D possibly being TRBD2 (6 bases). Germline CDR1 reads DFQATT; CDR2 reads SNEGSKA (reference sequence). This CDR3 has 15 residues. V was pared by 6 bases and J by 6 bases, with 24 bases between. The CDR3 region is CSAGRGGGGGVEQYF. In DNA, the CDR3 is TGCAGTGCGGGAAGGGGAGGCGGCGGAGGGGTCGAGCAGTACTTC.

This clonotype was found once. The chain recombines TRBV7-2 with TRBJ2-1, with D perhaps given as TRBD1 or TRBD2 (5 bases each). Germline values: CDR1 SGHTA, CDR2 FQGNSA. The V end was cut by 8 bases, the J end by 15 bases, with 17 bases between. This CDR3 region has 11 residues. This CDR3 reads CASEGRNSMFF. The CDR3 DNA reads TGTGCCAGCGAGGGACGGAATTCAATGTTCTTC.

In its sample, this clonotype was seen many times. V gene TRBV24-1 combines with J gene TRBJ2-1, with 7 bases identical to TRBD2. This CDR3 comprises 15 residues. Unmatched junction bases numbered 3, after V lost 5 bases and J lost 0 bases. Germline lookup yields CDR1 KGHDR and CDR2 SFDVKD. CDR3 loop: CATSVAGSSYNEQFF. The CDR3 nucleotides read TGTGCCACCAGTGTAGCGGGTAGCTCCTACAATGAGCAGTTCTTC.

This clonotype appeared a few times. Written as DNA, the CDR3 is TGTGCCAGCAGCTTGGATTTACAGGGCGGCGATGAGCAGTTCTTC. Amino acid sequence: CASSLDLQGGDEQFF. The genes are TRBV5-4 and TRBJ2-1, with a tentative D call TRBD1 (6 bases). CDR3 size: 15 residues. V dropped 0 bases and J dropped 8 bases, with 15 bases sitting between them. Germline assignment: CDR1 SGHNT and CDR2 YYREEE (reference sequence).